The present TCR beta chain was sequenced within a study of blood T cells in healthy people across ages. Concerning this clonotype itself: The antigen remains undetermined.

Study outcomes and limitations: In the absence of known donor CMV status, changes in expanded clonotypes were possibly confounded.

From germline, CDR1 is MGHDK and CDR2 SYGVNS. The CDR3 loop spans 13 amino acids. Deletions cut 3 bases from V and 4 bases from J, with 9 bases between. The authors ran a second PCR of about 6 to 11 cycles using a sample-barcoded 5' primer and a J-beta primer mix. In TCRdb, the 5' RACE reads were re-called with MiXCR into one record per CDR3 protein. The table includes 550,000 to 750,000 distinct CDR3 sequences, more than 20% detected once. Sequencing was done on a sample of blood. The clonotype was recovered from a man between 65 and 85 years old in good health. The chain recombines TRBV25-1 with TRBJ2-5; the D is unclear. The CDR3 coding sequence is TGTGCCAGCAGTGAGAACTGGGGAGAGACCCAGTACTTC. Protein sequence: CASSENWGETQYF.